This T cell receptor beta chain was sequenced for a study of blood T cell repertoires in COVID-19. This CDR3 comprises 15 residues. V was pared by 1 base and J by 4 bases, with 4 bases of the junction left unmatched. Per the germline V gene, CDR1 is SGHTA and CDR2 is FQGNSA. TCRdb's table, derived via immunoSEQ multiplex PCR, lists solely in-frame clones and lacks some. The sample lists hundreds of thousands of clones, around 86% occurring once. Sequenced material: PBMCs or T cells enriched from blood (not recorded which). The clonotype was recovered from a man in his forties who had recovered from COVID-19. The chain is built from TRBV7-2 and TRBJ2-7; 10 bases match TRBD2. The CDR3 sequence: CASSLGSGGAYEQYF. The CDR3 DNA follows: TGTGCCAGCAGCTTAGGGAGCGGGGGGGCTTACGAGCAGTACTTC. Full variable domain (missing parts from reference TRBV7-2 and TRBJ2-7): GAGVSQSPSNKVTEKGKDVELRCDPISGHTALYWYRQSLGQGLEFLIYFQGNSAPDKSGLPSDRFSAERTGGSVSTLTIQRTQQEDSAVYLCASSLGSGGAYEQYFGPGTRLTVT.